This T cell receptor beta chain was identified during a study of identical twins. One entry per CDR3 protein, called by TCRdb with MiXCR from the 5' RACE reads. The sample lists 640,000 or so distinct CDR3 sequences, less than 7% seen once, with roughly 2% in the top ten. Sequenced sample: naive T cells sorted from blood. The receptor was isolated from a man aged 18 to 30 in good health.

CDR3 DNA sequence: TGCGCCAGCAGCTTCACCGGGCAGGGCTCCTACGAGCAGTACTTC. Translation: CASSFTGQGSYEQYF. The chain uses TRBV5-1 and TRBJ2-7; TRBD1 might be the D (5 bases). Germline loops: CDR1 SGHRS, CDR2 YFSETQ. V was cut by 2 bases and J by 0 bases, with 12 bases left in between. This CDR3 comprises 15 residues.